This TCR beta chain was profiled in a study of shared clonotypes between healthy human individuals. This CDR3 contains 15 residues. V was pared by 4 bases and J by 1 base, with 14 bases between. Germline V gene data show CDR1 as SGHRS and CDR2 as YFSETQ. The assay used deep level. Per the study methods: Junction-only sequences without quality scores came from ImmunoSEQ, so filtering differed. Produced via immunoSEQ multiplex PCR; TCRdb's table is partial and in-frame only. The DNA was the basis for D and trimming; V, J and clone size are from that table. The table shows fewer than 600,000 clones, with 75% to 85% occurring only once.

Sequencing used PBMCs. The receptor was isolated from a woman aged 40 to 50 in good health. Some clones in this sample may be carry-over from other donors' samples. This chain uses TRBV5-1 with TRBJ1-1; D might be TRBD1 (6 bases). The DNA of the CDR3 is TGCGCCAGCAGCCGGAGGGGGTTGGAGAACACTGAAGCTTTCTTT. This gives the protein CASSRRGLENTEAFF.